These 13 T cell receptor beta chains were all obtained from the same sample, sequenced in a study of cytomegalovirus exposure and HLA in healthy donors. The PCR used 60 Vbeta and 13 Jbeta primers. TCRdb's table, derived via immunoSEQ multiplex PCR, lists solely in-frame clones and lacks some. The sample gives under 200,000 clones, roughly 82% of which show up once; under 7.5% is in the top ten. The sample was PBMCs. Source of these receptors: a man aged 50-60 years in good health and CMV-seropositive.

The V gene is TRBV11-3, the J gene TRBJ1-2, with no clear D. This CDR3 region has 15 residues. The germline V gene encodes CDR1 SGHNT and CDR2 YENEEA. The V end was cut by 2 bases, the J end by 2 bases, with 12 bases between. The CDR3 nucleotides are TGTGCCAGCAGCTTACGAGGCAAGGTGAACTATGGCTACACCTTC. Its translation is CASSLRGKVNYGYTF. Full variable domain (outside the CDR3, taken from reference TRBV11-3 and TRBJ1-2): EAGVVQSPRYKIIEKKQPVAFWCNPISGHNTLYWYLQNLGQGPELLIRYENEEAVDDSQLPKDRFSAERLKGVDSTLKIQPAELGDSAVYLCASSLRGKVNYGYTFGSGTRLTVV.

The CDR3 DNA reads as TGTGCCAGCAGTATTAGGGGACAGGGGACCCGTGACACTGAAGCTTTCTTT. Translated: CASSIRGQGTRDTEAFF. This sequence joins TRBV11-3 and TRBJ1-1, with 10 bases lining up with TRBD1. V trimming: 6 bases; J trimming: 3 bases; junction bases outside the gene matches: 13. In germline, CDR1 is SGHNT, CDR2 YENEEA. The CDR3 covers 17 residues.

The rearrangement uses TRBV10-3 and TRBJ1-1; no firm D call. Germline V lookup: CDR1 ENHRY, CDR2 SYGVKD. V gave up 1 base and J gave up 7 bases, with 7 bases separating them. The CDR3 loop spans 12 amino acids. CDR3 protein: CAISEFTGEAFF. In DNA form, the CDR3 reads TGTGCCATCAGTGAGTTTACTGGTGAAGCTTTCTTT.

The chain employs TRBV12-5 and TRBJ2-5, with 7 bases matching TRBD2. The CDR3 runs 13 residues. With V trimmed by 5 bases and J by 1 base, 1 base remained unmatched. From germline, CDR1 is LGHNT and CDR2 FRNRAP. The DNA of the CDR3 is TGTGCTAGTGGTCGGACTAGCCAAGAGACCCAGTACTTC. Translated: CASGRTSQETQYF.

This chain links TRBV27 with TRBJ1-6; 7 positions agree with TRBD1. From germline, CDR1 is MNHEY and CDR2 SMNVEV (reference sequence). This CDR3 is built from 17 residues. The junction had 10 bases not matched to a gene; V was cut back by 2 bases and J by 6 bases. In DNA, the CDR3 is TGTGCCAGCAGTTTAGGGAATTTCGACAGGGCTAATTCACCCCTCCACTTT. Protein product: CASSLGNFDRANSPLHF.

The chain joins TRBV4-1 to TRBJ2-2; D uncertain. The CDR3 loop spans 15 amino acids. V gave up 1 base and J gave up 2 bases, with 8 bases separating them. Germline lookup yields CDR1 MGHRA and CDR2 YSYEKL. As DNA, the CDR3 is TGCGCCAGCAGCCAAGTTACTTCTAACACCGGGGAGCTGTTTTTT. It is translated as CASSQVTSNTGELFF.

The V gene is TRBV2, the J gene TRBJ2-7; 9 nucleotides agree with TRBD1. With 4 bases clipped from V and 5 bases from J, the junction kept 15 bases outside the gene matches. The CDR3 runs to 17 residues. The germline CDR1 and CDR2 sequences are SNHLY and FYNNEI. CDR3 in DNA: TGTGCCAGCAGTGGACTATTTTCCGGGACAGGGAACCACGAGCAGTACTTC. Translating gives CASSGLFSGTGNHEQYF.

This clone showed up just once. The chain carries TRBV30 and TRBJ2-2, with 8 bases aligning to TRBD1. The J segment lost 5 bases and the V segment lost 4 bases, leaving 6 bases of the junction unmatched. The CDR3 is 14 residues long. Germline V gives CDR1 GTSNPN, CDR2 SVGIG (reference sequence). CDR3 amino acids: CAWMRQGRTGELFF. CDR3 bases: TGTGCCTGGATGAGACAGGGGAGAACCGGGGAGCTGTTTTTT.

The rearrangement links TRBV7-9 to TRBJ1-1; maybe TRBD1 (6 bases). This CDR3 comprises 11 residues. Trimming stripped 5 bases from V and 12 bases from J, with 13 bases between. Germline V gives CDR1 SEHNR, CDR2 FQNEAQ (reference sequence). The CDR3 is CASSTRGKSFF. The CDR3 DNA sequence: TGTGCCAGCAGCACCAGGGGAAAGTCTTTCTTT.

The V gene is TRBV18, the J gene TRBJ1-1; D remains ambiguous. In germline, CDR1 is KGHSH, CDR2 LQKENI. The CDR3 runs 13 residues. V gave up 3 bases and J gave up 1 base, with 6 bases separating them. The CDR3 spells CASSPTANTEAFF. In DNA, the CDR3 is TGTGCCAGCTCACCTACAGCGAACACTGAAGCTTTCTTT.

This sequence joins TRBV7-3 and TRBJ1-1; TRBD1 is a possible D gene (6 bases). V dropped 5 bases and J dropped 4 bases, with 11 bases sitting between them. CDR3 length equals 13 residues. CDR1 and CDR2 (germline): SGHTA, FQGTGA. The CDR3 region has the DNA TGTGCCAGCAGCCAAAGGGGGGGCACTGAAGCTTTCTTT. Protein sequence: CASSQRGGTEAFF.

V gene TRBV5-1 combines with J gene TRBJ1-4; a weak D match, TRBD1 (5 bases). V was clipped by 0 bases and J by 8 bases, with 17 bases between them. The CDR3 is made up of 16 amino acids. Germline V gene data show CDR1 as SGHRS and CDR2 as YFSETQ. CDR3 DNA sequence: TGCGCCAGCAGCTTGGCCCCACCGCGACAGAACGAAAAACTGTTTTTT. Translation: CASSLAPPRQNEKLFF.

The V call is TRBV6-5, the J call TRBJ2-2, with 10 bases lining up with TRBD1. Trimming cost V 5 bases and J 6 bases; bases outside gene matches: 3. The germline CDR1 and CDR2 sequences are MNHEY and SVGAGI. This CDR3 spans 14 amino acids. CDR3 nucleotides: TGTGCCAGCAGTGGGGACAGGGGTTCCGGGGAGCTGTTTTTT. This encodes CASSGDRGSGELFF.